Each of the 19 T cell receptor beta chains below was sequenced from the same sample in a study of T cell repertoires in cytomegalovirus infection. TCRdb re-called the reads with MiXCR, one entry per CDR3 protein. The sample holds 650,000 to 900,000 distinct CDR3 sequences; roughly 33% are singletons and the top ten take 9.5% to 15%. No antigen has been identified for these receptors. The specimen was cultured CD8+ T cells from PBMCs, collected from culture after CMV antigen stimulation. These TCRs come from a human donor in good health (CMV status not recorded). Some clones in this sample may be carry-over from other donors' samples.

This clonotype was counted between two and nine times. V gene TRBV6-2 or TRBV6-3 combines with J gene TRBJ1-5; TRBD1 agrees at 9 bases. Germline assignment: CDR1 MNHEY and CDR2 SVGEGT. The V and J ends lost 3 bases and 0 bases, in that order; junction bases with no gene match: 6. The CDR3 extends over 17 amino acids. CDR3: CASSYPGQGYSNQPQHF. In nucleotides, the CDR3 is TGTGCCAGCAGTTATCCGGGACAGGGCTATAGCAATCAGCCCCAGCATTTT.

This clonotype occurred a few times. V and J are TRBV6-1 and TRBJ1-5, with D unclear. V was cut by 3 bases and J by 4 bases, with 7 bases left in between. The CDR3 is made up of 13 amino acids. Germline V gene data show CDR1 as MNHNS and CDR2 as SASEGT. The CDR3 nucleotides are TGTGCCAGCAGTGATTTAAGGAATCAGCCCCAGCATTTT. Residues: CASSDLRNQPQHF.

This clonotype has only a few counts. The J gene is TRBJ2-1, the V gene TRBV19; D gene unclear. Trimming left V 2 bases short and J 6 bases short, with 11 bases between. The CDR3 loop spans 14 amino acids. The V gene's germline CDR1 is LNHDA and CDR2 SQIVND (reference sequence). CDR3: CASSIYLQVNEQFF. CDR3 nucleotides: TGTGCCAGTAGTATATATCTTCAGGTCAATGAGCAGTTCTTC.

This clonotype was observed a handful of times. The gene calls are TRBV19 and TRBJ1-5; D is undetermined. Germline V gene lookup returns CDR1 LNHDA and CDR2 SQIVND (reference sequence). This CDR3 contains 14 residues. V lost 2 bases and J 0 bases, leaving 5 bases between the germline ends. CDR3 in amino acids: CASSIYDSNQPQHF. The CDR3 nucleotides are TGTGCCAGTAGTATATATGATAGCAATCAGCCCCAGCATTTT.

This clonotype was detected ten times or more. The chain is built from TRBV7-2 and TRBJ1-4; D is perhaps TRBD1 (5 bases). The CDR3 extends over 12 amino acids. Germline V gene data show CDR1 as SGHTA and CDR2 as FQGNSA. V lost 5 bases and J 8 bases, leaving 9 bases between the germline ends. The CDR3 DNA reads as TGTGCCAGCAGCCCCAAGGGGGAAAAACTGTTTTTT. Protein product: CASSPKGEKLFF.

This clonotype was picked up a small number of times. The chain recombines TRBV7-8 with TRBJ2-7; TRBD1 matches 7 bases. V shed 7 bases and J 2 bases; nucleotides not matched to a gene: 8. From germline, CDR1 is SGHVS and CDR2 FQNEAQ. The CDR3 covers 14 residues. The CDR3 is CASTFAGGAYEQYF. CDR3 nucleotides: TGTGCCAGCACCTTCGCAGGGGGAGCCTACGAGCAGTACTTC.

This clonotype was found many times. This rearrangement joins TRBV7-2 to TRBJ2-7; D remains ambiguous. V gave up 3 bases and J gave up 5 bases, with 11 bases separating them. Germline V gene sequence: CDR1 SGHTA, CDR2 FQGNSA. The CDR3 is 13 residues long. CDR3 nucleotide sequence: TGTGCCAGCAGCTTCCTTCCCCAGAACGAGCAGTACGTC. Translating gives CASSFLPQNEQYV.

This clonotype was detected ten times or more. The J gene is TRBJ2-5, the V gene TRBV11-2, with 11 bases identical to TRBD2. The germline gives CDR1 SGHAT, CDR2 FQNNGV. The length of the CDR3 is 16 residues. The ends lost 3 bases at V and 4 bases at J; junction bases unmatched: 7. In DNA form, the CDR3 reads TGTGCCAGCAGCTTTCCCGGACTAGCGGGCGGAGAGACCCAGTACTTC. Residues: CASSFPGLAGGETQYF.

The table lists this clonotype with a few counts. The chain has TRBV6-2 or TRBV6-3 and TRBJ1-1, with 7 bases aligning to TRBD1. The CDR3 has 15 amino acids. Trimming at V came to 7 bases and at J to 5 bases, leaving 13 bases not matched to a gene. CDR1 MNHEY and CDR2 SVGEGT come from the germline V gene. The CDR3 protein is CASTPGGGVRTEAFF. For the CDR3, the DNA is TGTGCCAGCACCCCAGGGGGGGGCGTGAGGACTGAAGCTTTCTTT.

The chain combines TRBV3-1 with TRBJ1-4; 7 bases are shared with TRBD1. V lost 1 base to trimming and J lost 3 bases; unmatched junction nucleotides: 2. This CDR3 is built from 15 residues. Germline V CDR1 and CDR2: LGHDT, YNNKEL (reference sequence). The CDR3 region is CASSQGGTANEKLFF. In nucleotides, the CDR3 is TGTGCCAGCAGCCAAGGCGGGACAGCTAATGAAAAACTGTTTTTT.

The rearrangement links TRBV6-5 to TRBJ2-3, with 8 bases fitting TRBD2. Germline lookup yields CDR1 MNHEY and CDR2 SVGAGI. CDR3 length equals 18 residues. Germline trimming cut 2 bases from V and 2 bases from J; bases unmatched to any gene: 12. The CDR3 region has the DNA TGTGCCAGCAGTTACGGGGCTTTGGAGCGGGGGCCCACAGATACGCAGTATTTT. This translates into CASSYGALERGPTDTQYF.

This clonotype was found a few times. The chain has TRBV4-1 and TRBJ1-1; D ambiguous. Germline V gene sequence: CDR1 MGHRA, CDR2 YSYEKL. Trimming took off 2 bases at V and 2 bases at J, with 6 bases between the two ends. This CDR3 region has 13 residues. Here the CDR3 DNA reads TGCGCCAGCAGCCAACAGACAAACACTGAAGCTTTCTTT. Encoded protein: CASSQQTNTEAFF.

The gene calls are TRBV3-1 and TRBJ2-7; 16 positions match TRBD2. Germline V CDR1 and CDR2: LGHDT, YNNKEL (reference sequence). V dropped 0 bases and J dropped 4; count of bases not matched to a gene: 3. CDR3 length: 17 residues. The CDR3 region has the DNA TGTGCCAGCAGCCAAGAGGGACTAGCGGGGGGGCCTTACGAGCAGTACGTC. Amino acids: CASSQEGLAGGPYEQYV.

This clonotype has a handful of counts. V is TRBV24-1 and J is TRBJ1-1, with D tentatively TRBD1 (6 bases). The CDR3 loop spans 13 amino acids. V lost 3 bases and J 7 bases, leaving 11 bases between the germline ends. The germline V gene encodes CDR1 KGHDR and CDR2 SFDVKD. The chain's CDR3 is CATSDPGTREAFF. The CDR3 DNA is TGTGCCACCAGTGATCCCGGGACACGTGAAGCTTTCTTT.

V is TRBV14 and J is TRBJ2-7; D remains unclear. The CDR3 contains 15 residues. Germline CDR1 is SGHDN and CDR2 is FVKESK. Trimming took off 4 bases at V and 2 bases at J, with 15 bases between the two ends. The CDR3 DNA reads as TGTGCCAGCAGCCTGAGACGGGTTAAAGCCTACGAGCAGTACTTC. Its protein product is CASSLRRVKAYEQYF. Full variable domain (remainder filled in from reference TRBV14 and TRBJ2-7): EAGVTQFPSHSVIEKGQTVTLRCDPISGHDNLYWYRRVMGKEIKFLLHFVKESKQDESGMPNNRFLAERTGGTYSTLKVQPAELEDSGVYFCASSLRRVKAYEQYFGPGTRLTVT.

This clonotype appeared a few times. This chain links TRBV19 with TRBJ2-2, with a weak D call TRBD1 (5 bases). The CDR3 runs to 18 residues. V lost 5 bases and J lost 1, with 20 bases in between. In germline, CDR1 is LNHDA, CDR2 SQIVND (reference sequence). CDR3 sequence: CASSPILKAQGNTGELFF. The CDR3 DNA follows: TGTGCCAGTAGTCCCATACTTAAGGCCCAGGGGAACACCGGGGAGCTGTTTTTT.

The rearrangement links TRBV7-3 to TRBJ2-7; no reliable D call. Germline values: CDR1 SGHTA, CDR2 FQGTGA. This CDR3 region has 14 residues. Trimming removed 2 bases at V and 2 bases at J, with 10 bases between. The DNA for the CDR3 is TGTGCCAGCAGCTTAGTGCAGGATCCCTACGAGCAGTACTTC. Translated, it gives CASSLVQDPYEQYF.

This chain joins TRBV27 and TRBJ2-5, with 10 bases identical to TRBD1. Germline lookup yields CDR1 MNHEY and CDR2 SMNVEV (reference sequence). The V gene end was trimmed by 2 bases and the J gene end by 4 bases; junction bases not matched to a gene: 7. The CDR3 spans 16 residues. The CDR3: CASSLRTGGGGETQYF. The CDR3, as DNA: TGTGCCAGCAGTTTACGGACAGGGGGAGGTGGAGAGACCCAGTACTTC.

V is TRBV27 and J is TRBJ1-2, with D possibly being TRBD1 (5 bases). The CDR3 consists of 16 residues. The V and J ends lost 8 bases and 4 bases respectively, with 23 bases between them. CDR1 and CDR2 from the germline V gene are MNHEY and SMNVEV (reference sequence). CDR3 loop: CASGPRGALTIYGYTF. The CDR3 DNA sequence: TGTGCCAGCGGGCCCCGAGGGGCGCTAACTATCTATGGCTACACCTTC.